This T cell receptor (beta chain) came from a study of T-cell reconstitution after alpha-beta-depleted transplantation in children. V was pared by 0 bases and J by 5 bases, with 15 bases between. CDR1 is SGHRS and CDR2 is YFSETQ in the germline V gene. The length of the CDR3 is 15 residues. The TCRbeta library incorporated unique molecular identifiers. TCRdb recomputed calls from the PCR reads with MiXCR, one row per CDR3 protein. The repertoire holds more than 450,000 distinct CDR3 sequences, with around 18% as singletons. This clonotype was sampled from a human donor who donated a stem cell graft to a child with acute lymphoblastic leukemia. The rearrangement links TRBV5-1 to TRBJ2-7; D is uncertain. The sequenced sample was PBMCs from the stem cell graft donor, obtained from the stem cell graft. CDR3 in DNA: TGCGCCAGCAGCTTGGAAACGCCAACGGCCAACGAGCAGTACTTC. The encoded protein is CASSLETPTANEQYF.